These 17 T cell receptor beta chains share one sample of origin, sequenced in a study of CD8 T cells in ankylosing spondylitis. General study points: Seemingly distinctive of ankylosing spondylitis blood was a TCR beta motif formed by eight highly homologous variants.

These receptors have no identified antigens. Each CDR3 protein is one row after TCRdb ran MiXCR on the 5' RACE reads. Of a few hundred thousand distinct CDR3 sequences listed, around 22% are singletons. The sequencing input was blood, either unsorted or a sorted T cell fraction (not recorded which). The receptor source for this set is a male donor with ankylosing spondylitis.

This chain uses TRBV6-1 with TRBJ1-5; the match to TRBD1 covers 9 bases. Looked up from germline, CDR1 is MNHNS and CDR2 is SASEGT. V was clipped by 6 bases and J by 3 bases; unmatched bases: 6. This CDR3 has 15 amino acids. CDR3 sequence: CASRDTGGSNQPQHF. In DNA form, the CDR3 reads TGTGCCAGCAGAGATACAGGGGGCTCCAATCAGCCCCAGCATTTT.

As DNA, the CDR3 is TGTGCCAGCAGTTTTGGGCCCTCTAGCGGGAGAGTGGGTGAGCAGTACTTC. It encodes CASSFGPSSGRVGEQYF. The V and J genes are TRBV7-2 and TRBJ2-7; 10 positions agree with TRBD2. CDR3 length: 17 residues. Germline V CDR1 and CDR2: SGHTA, FQGNSA. V dropped 6 bases and J dropped 7; count of bases not matched to a gene: 18.

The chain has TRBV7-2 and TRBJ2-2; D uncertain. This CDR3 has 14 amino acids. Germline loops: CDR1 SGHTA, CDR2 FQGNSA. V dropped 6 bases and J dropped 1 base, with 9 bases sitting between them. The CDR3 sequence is CASRPLGNTGELFF. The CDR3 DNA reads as TGTGCCAGCAGACCCCTAGGGAACACCGGGGAGCTGTTTTTT. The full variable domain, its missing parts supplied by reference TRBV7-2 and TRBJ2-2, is GAGVSQSPSNKVTEKGKDVELRCDPISGHTALYWYRQSLGQGLEFLIYFQGNSAPDKSGLPSDRFSAERTGGSVSTLTIQRTQQEDSAVYLCASRPLGNTGELFFGEGSRLTVL.

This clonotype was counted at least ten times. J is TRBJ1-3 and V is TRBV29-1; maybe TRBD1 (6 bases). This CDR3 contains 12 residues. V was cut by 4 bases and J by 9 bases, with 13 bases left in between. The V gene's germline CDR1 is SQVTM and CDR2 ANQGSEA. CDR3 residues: CSVAGDGGTIYF. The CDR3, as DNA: TGCAGCGTTGCAGGGGATGGAGGCACCATATATTTT.

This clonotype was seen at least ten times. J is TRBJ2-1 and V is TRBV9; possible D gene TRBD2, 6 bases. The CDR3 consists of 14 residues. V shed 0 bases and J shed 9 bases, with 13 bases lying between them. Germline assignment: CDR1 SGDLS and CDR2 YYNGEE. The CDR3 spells CASSVVGGLSEQFF. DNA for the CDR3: TGTGCCAGCAGCGTAGTTGGGGGACTGAGTGAGCAGTTCTTC.

CDR3: CASSFEPYPTGELFF. Written as DNA, the CDR3 is TGTGCCAGCAGTTTTGAACCTTACCCCACCGGGGAGCTGTTTTTT. The gene calls are TRBV27 and TRBJ2-2; D call uncertain. The CDR3 runs to 15 residues. Germline values: CDR1 MNHEY, CDR2 SMNVEV (reference sequence). V lost 3 bases and J 4 bases, leaving 12 bases between the germline ends.

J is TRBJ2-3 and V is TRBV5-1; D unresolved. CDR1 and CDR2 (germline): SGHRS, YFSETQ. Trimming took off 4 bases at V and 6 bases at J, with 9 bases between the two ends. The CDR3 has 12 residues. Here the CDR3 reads CASSQELDTQYF. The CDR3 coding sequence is TGCGCCAGCAGCCAGGAGTTGGATACGCAGTATTTT.

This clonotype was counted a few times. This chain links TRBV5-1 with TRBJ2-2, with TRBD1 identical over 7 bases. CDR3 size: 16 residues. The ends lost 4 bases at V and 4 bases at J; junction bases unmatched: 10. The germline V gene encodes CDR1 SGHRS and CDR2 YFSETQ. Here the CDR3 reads CASSVGPTGLTGELFF. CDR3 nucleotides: TGCGCCAGCAGCGTTGGCCCGACAGGGCTCACCGGGGAGCTGTTTTTT.

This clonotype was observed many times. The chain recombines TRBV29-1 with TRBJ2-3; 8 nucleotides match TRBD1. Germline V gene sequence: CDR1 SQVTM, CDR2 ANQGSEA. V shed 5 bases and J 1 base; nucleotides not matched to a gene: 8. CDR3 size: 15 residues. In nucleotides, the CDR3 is TGCAGCGTTAACAAGGGGACAGGAGGCACAGATACGCAGTATTTT. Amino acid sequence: CSVNKGTGGTDTQYF.

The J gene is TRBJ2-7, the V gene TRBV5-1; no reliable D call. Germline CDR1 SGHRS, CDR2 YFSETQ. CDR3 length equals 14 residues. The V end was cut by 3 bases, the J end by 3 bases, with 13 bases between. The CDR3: CASSSRPELYEQYF. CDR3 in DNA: TGCGCCAGCAGCTCCCGACCCGAGCTCTACGAGCAGTACTTC.

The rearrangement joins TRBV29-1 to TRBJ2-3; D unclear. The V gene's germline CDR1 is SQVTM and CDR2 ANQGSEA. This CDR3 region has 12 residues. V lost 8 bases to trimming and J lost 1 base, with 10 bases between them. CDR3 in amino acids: CSTEMGTDTQYF. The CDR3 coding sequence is TGCAGCACTGAGATGGGCACAGATACGCAGTATTTT.

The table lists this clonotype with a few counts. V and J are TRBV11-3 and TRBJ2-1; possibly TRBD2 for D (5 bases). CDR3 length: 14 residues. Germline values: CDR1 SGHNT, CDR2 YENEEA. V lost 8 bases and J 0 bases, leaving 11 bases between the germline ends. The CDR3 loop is CASQSGFSYNEQFF. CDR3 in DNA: TGTGCCAGCCAGAGCGGCTTCTCCTACAATGAGCAGTTCTTC.

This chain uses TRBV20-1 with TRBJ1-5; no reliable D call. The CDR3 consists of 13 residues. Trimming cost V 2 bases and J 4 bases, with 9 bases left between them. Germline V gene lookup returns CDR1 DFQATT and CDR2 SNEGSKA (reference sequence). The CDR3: CSARINLNQPQHF. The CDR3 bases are TGCAGTGCTAGAATTAATCTGAATCAGCCCCAGCATTTT.

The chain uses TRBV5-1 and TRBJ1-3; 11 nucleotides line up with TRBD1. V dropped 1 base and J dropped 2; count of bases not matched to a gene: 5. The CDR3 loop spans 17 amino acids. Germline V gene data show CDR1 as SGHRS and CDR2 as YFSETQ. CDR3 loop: CASSLRTGGSAGNTIYF. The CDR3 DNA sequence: TGCGCCAGCAGCTTGAGGACAGGGGGCTCAGCTGGAAACACCATATATTTT.

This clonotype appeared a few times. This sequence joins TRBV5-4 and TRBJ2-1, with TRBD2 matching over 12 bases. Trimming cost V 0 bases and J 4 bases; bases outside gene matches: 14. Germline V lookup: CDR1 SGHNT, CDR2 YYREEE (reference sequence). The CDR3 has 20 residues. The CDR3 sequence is CASSLAPTSGTSGPYNEQFF. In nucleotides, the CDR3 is TGTGCCAGCAGCTTGGCGCCTACATCCGGGACTAGCGGGCCGTACAATGAGCAGTTCTTC.

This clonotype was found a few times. The DNA of the CDR3 is TGTGCCAGCAGCAGAGAGACAGGGACGTCAGGAAACACCATATATTTT. It codes for CASSRETGTSGNTIYF. The chain couples TRBV7-2 to TRBJ1-3, with 7 positions matching TRBD1. This CDR3 is built from 16 residues. CDR1 SGHTA and CDR2 FQGNSA come from the germline V gene. Losses at the gene ends were 5 bases for V and 4 bases for J; bases not matched to a gene: 11.

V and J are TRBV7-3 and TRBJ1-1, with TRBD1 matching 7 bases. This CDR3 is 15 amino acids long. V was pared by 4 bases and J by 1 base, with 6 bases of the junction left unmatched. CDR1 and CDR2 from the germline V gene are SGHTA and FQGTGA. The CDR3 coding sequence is TGTGCCAGCAGCTCGACGGGACAGCCGAACACTGAAGCTTTCTTT. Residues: CASSSTGQPNTEAFF.